These 14 T cell receptor beta chains originate from one sample sequenced in a study of blood T cells in healthy people across ages. The second PCR ran roughly 6 to 12 cycles with a sample-barcoded 5' primer and J-beta primers. Via MiXCR, TCRdb re-called the 5' RACE reads, giving one row per CDR3 protein. The sample lists more than 600,000 distinct CDR3 sequences, more than 20% seen once, with 9.4% in the top ten. This sample also appeared in a second study, on T cells of mothers and their children.

The sample consisted of blood. These receptors were obtained from a boy aged 10-17 years in good health.

This clonotype was observed a few times. The CDR3 DNA sequence: TGTGCCAGCAACCTATTCCTCGGGACTAGCGACTACTACGAGCAGTACTTC. It encodes CASNLFLGTSDYYEQYF. The chain links TRBV5-6 to TRBJ2-7; TRBD2 aligns across 10 bases. V was pared by 6 bases and J by 3 bases, with 15 bases of the junction left unmatched. Per the germline V gene, CDR1 is SGHDT and CDR2 is YYEEEE. The CDR3 runs to 17 residues.

The CDR3 reads CSARDGTGGPGELFF. In DNA, the CDR3 is TGCAGTGCTAGAGACGGGACAGGGGGCCCCGGGGAGCTGTTTTTT. The chain is built from TRBV20-1 and TRBJ2-2; 12 bases are shared with TRBD1. Per germline, CDR1 DFQATT and CDR2 SNEGSKA (reference sequence). Germline trimming cut 0 bases from V and 6 bases from J; bases unmatched to any gene: 2. CDR3 length: 15 amino acids.

V is TRBV7-8 and J is TRBJ1-4; 7 bases align to TRBD1. This CDR3 spans 15 amino acids. V shed 4 bases and J 9 bases; nucleotides not matched to a gene: 11. Germline lookup yields CDR1 SGHVS and CDR2 FQNEAQ. As DNA, the CDR3 is TGTGCCAGCAGCTCCGGACAGGAAGGTCTCCAAAAACTGTTTTTT. Its protein is CASSSGQEGLQKLFF. Together with reference TRBV7-8 and TRBJ1-4, the CDR3 gives the full variable domain: GAGVSQSPRYKVAKRGQDVALRCDPISGHVSLFWYQQALGQGPEFLTYFQNEAQLDKSGLPSDRFFAERPEGSVSTLKIQRTQQEDSAVYLCASSSGQEGLQKLFFGSGTQLSVL.

This clonotype was counted only a few times. V is TRBV7-9 and J is TRBJ2-5, with a weak D call TRBD1 (5 bases). Germline CDR1 SEHNR, CDR2 FQNEAQ (reference sequence). The CDR3 covers 17 residues. Trimming left V 2 bases short and J 7 bases short, with 23 bases between. Here the CDR3 DNA reads TGTGCCAGCAGCTTATACAGCCAGGGATCTCTTACAGGGACCCAGTACTTC. This translates into CASSLYSQGSLTGTQYF.

A few counts support this clonotype. The rearrangement uses TRBV20-1 and TRBJ2-1, with unresolved D. This CDR3 contains 14 residues. The germline V and J ends were trimmed by 0 bases and 6 bases, with 12 bases remaining between them. The germline V gene encodes CDR1 DFQATT and CDR2 SNEGSKA (reference sequence). The CDR3 sequence is CSARDGSSLNEQFF. The CDR3 DNA is TGCAGTGCTAGAGATGGCAGCAGTCTCAATGAGCAGTTCTTC.

A few counts support this clonotype. The chain combines TRBV20-1 with TRBJ1-2, with D uncertain. Germline lookup yields CDR1 DFQATT and CDR2 SNEGSKA (reference sequence). The V gene lost 1 base and the J gene lost 4 bases, with 13 bases spanning the gap. This CDR3 region has 14 residues. CDR3 residues: CSARAPGVPYGYTF. For the CDR3, the DNA is TGCAGTGCTAGAGCCCCGGGTGTCCCCTATGGCTACACCTTC.

This clonotype was counted a few times. Relative to the germline gene, one junction end is altered; a read error may explain this. The rearrangement joins TRBV24-1 to TRBJ1-4; 8 bases are shared with TRBD1. The germline CDR1 and CDR2 sequences are KGHDR and SFDVKD. The CDR3 is 15 amino acids. CDR3 bases: TGCGCCACCAGTGATCCAGGGGGCGCGGAAGAAAAACTGTTTTTT. Protein: CATSDPGGAEEKLFF.

This clonotype appeared a few times. The chain couples TRBV10-3 to TRBJ1-6, with D hard to call. The V and J ends lost 3 bases and 7 bases respectively, with 13 bases between them. CDR1 is ENHRY and CDR2 is SYGVKD in the germline V gene. CDR3 length: 15 residues. The chain's CDR3 is CAISEARTSNSPLHF. The CDR3 DNA reads TGTGCCATCAGTGAAGCCAGAACTTCGAATTCACCCCTCCACTTT.

The chain uses TRBV6-5 and TRBJ2-1; 13 bases line up with TRBD2. V gave up 5 bases and J gave up 10 bases; unmatched junction bases: 5. The CDR3 has 14 residues. Germline loops: CDR1 MNHEY, CDR2 SVGAGI. CDR3 loop: CASSRTSGRAEQFF. CDR3 nucleotides: TGTGCCAGCAGTCGGACTAGCGGGAGAGCGGAGCAGTTCTTC.

This clonotype was seen a few times. The chain uses TRBV10-3 and TRBJ1-4, with D perhaps matching TRBD1 (6 bases). V lost 11 bases and J 3 bases, leaving 13 bases between the germline ends. Germline V gene lookup returns CDR1 ENHRY and CDR2 SYGVKD. This CDR3 has 13 residues. CDR3 amino acids: CASNRDPNEKLFF. The CDR3 DNA reads as TGTGCCTCCAACAGGGATCCTAATGAAAAACTGTTTTTT.

This clonotype has more than one count but fewer than ten. J is TRBJ2-4 and V is TRBV28; D is perhaps TRBD1 or TRBD2 (5 bases each). Trimming took 4 bases from V and 6 from J, leaving 16 bases between them. Germline V gene data show CDR1 as MDHEN and CDR2 as SYDVKM. CDR3 size: 15 residues. This CDR3 reads CASSSPSRERNIQYF. The CDR3 DNA reads as TGTGCCAGCAGTTCCCCCAGCAGGGAGAGAAACATTCAGTACTTC.

The chain couples TRBV7-9 to TRBJ1-2, with TRBD1 matching over 7 bases. Germline CDR1 reads SEHNR; CDR2 reads FQNEAQ (reference sequence). The CDR3 has 16 amino acids. V gave up 4 bases and J gave up 0 bases; unmatched junction bases: 8. The CDR3 DNA is TGTGCCAGCAGCTCTAGGGGACAGACAGCTAACTATGGCTACACCTTC. Its translation: CASSSRGQTANYGYTF.

This chain connects TRBV12-3 or TRBV12-4 to TRBJ1-2, with a weak D call TRBD1 (6 bases). V lost 10 bases, J lost 6 bases, and 18 bases lay in between. The CDR3 is 13 residues long. CDR3 in amino acids: CATKGTPDHGYTF. CDR3 nucleotide sequence: TGTGCCACCAAGGGGACACCGGACCATGGCTACACCTTC.

V and J are TRBV3-1 and TRBJ2-1; 8 nucleotides line up with TRBD2. Germline V gene sequence: CDR1 LGHDT, CDR2 YNNKEL (reference sequence). The CDR3 extends over 14 amino acids. V was pared by 6 bases and J by 6 bases, with 7 bases of the junction left unmatched. The CDR3 spells CASRGVAGGNEQFF. The CDR3 DNA reads TGTGCCAGCAGAGGGGTTGCGGGGGGCAATGAGCAGTTCTTC.